The 10 T cell receptor beta chains below all came from one sample that was sequenced in a study of cytomegalovirus exposure and HLA in healthy donors. The primer mix had 60 Vbeta and 13 Jbeta primers. TCRdb's table, derived via immunoSEQ multiplex PCR, lists solely in-frame clones and lacks some. The sample holds some 200,000 clones, around 86% seen once. Sequencing was done on a sample of PBMCs. These receptors came from a woman younger than 30 in good health and CMV-seronegative.

The chain is built from TRBV6-1 and TRBJ2-7, with 12 bases that match TRBD2. This CDR3 contains 17 residues. Germline V CDR1 and CDR2: MNHNS, SASEGT. V gave up 3 bases and J gave up 3 bases; unmatched junction bases: 9. DNA of the CDR3: TGTGCCAGCAGTGAGGAACTAGCGGGGGGTTTCAGCTACGAGCAGTACTTC. As protein: CASSEELAGGFSYEQYF.

V is TRBV7-2 and J is TRBJ2-7; no clear D gene. This CDR3 has 12 residues. The V and J ends lost 1 base and 3 bases respectively, with 4 bases between them. Germline CDR1 SGHTA, CDR2 FQGNSA. The DNA for the CDR3 is TGTGCCAGCAGCTTAGGCGACTACGAGCAGTACTTC. Its translation is CASSLGDYEQYF. The complete variable domain, with remaining parts taken from reference TRBV7-2 and TRBJ2-7, reads GAGVSQSPSNKVTEKGKDVELRCDPISGHTALYWYRQSLGQGLEFLIYFQGNSAPDKSGLPSDRFSAERTGGSVSTLTIQRTQQEDSAVYLCASSLGDYEQYFGPGTRLTVT.

The genes are TRBV19 and TRBJ2-7; 10 bases align to TRBD1. The ends lost 5 bases at V and 3 bases at J; junction bases unmatched: 13. Germline assignment: CDR1 LNHDA and CDR2 SQIVND (reference sequence). The CDR3 loop spans 17 amino acids. The CDR3 here is CASSPRAKDRGDYEQYF. The CDR3 DNA reads as TGTGCCAGTAGTCCCCGGGCCAAGGACAGGGGGGACTACGAGCAGTACTTC.

The chain joins TRBV10-3 to TRBJ1-1; tentative D call: TRBD1 (5 bases). Trimming cost V 6 bases and J 7 bases, with 15 bases left between them. Germline V gene lookup returns CDR1 ENHRY and CDR2 SYGVKD. This CDR3 spans 13 amino acids. CDR3 sequence reads: CAISGTTEDEAFF. The CDR3 DNA follows: TGTGCCATCAGCGGCACGACAGAAGATGAAGCTTTCTTT.

As concerns this clone: Other DNA sequences in this specimen translate into the identical CDR3. The rearrangement links TRBV5-1 to TRBJ2-7; TRBD1 matches at 7 bases. CDR3 length: 13 amino acids. Losses at the gene ends were 0 bases for V and 3 bases for J; bases not matched to a gene: 0. CDR1 and CDR2 from the germline V gene are SGHRS and YFSETQ. The CDR3 loop reads CASSLGTGYEQYF. The CDR3 region has the DNA TGCGCCAGCAGCTTGGGGACAGGCTACGAGCAGTACTTC.

This chain joins TRBV7-8 and TRBJ2-1, with D unclear. CDR1 and CDR2 from the germline V gene are SGHVS and FQNEAQ. This CDR3 region has 15 residues. V lost 0 bases and J 0 bases, leaving 6 bases between the germline ends. DNA for the CDR3: TGTGCCAGCAGCTTAGCGAGGATCTCCTACAATGAGCAGTTCTTC. This gives the protein CASSLARISYNEQFF. The complete variable domain, with remaining parts taken from reference TRBV7-8 and TRBJ2-1, reads GAGVSQSPRYKVAKRGQDVALRCDPISGHVSLFWYQQALGQGPEFLTYFQNEAQLDKSGLPSDRFFAERPEGSVSTLKIQRTQQEDSAVYLCASSLARISYNEQFFGPGTRLTVL.

The chain couples TRBV28 to TRBJ2-1; 8 bases line up with TRBD1. This CDR3 has 13 amino acids. Losses at the gene ends were 6 bases for V and 13 bases for J; bases not matched to a gene: 11. CDR1 is MDHEN, CDR2 SYDVKM, per germline. CDR3 bases: TGTGCCAGCAGACTACCTGGACAGGGTGAACAGTTCTTC. It encodes CASRLPGQGEQFF.

J is TRBJ2-1 and V is TRBV30, with TRBD2 matching 11 bases. This CDR3 is built from 13 residues. The V gene end was trimmed by 5 bases and the J gene end by 4 bases; junction bases not matched to a gene: 1. Germline CDR1 reads GTSNPN; CDR2 reads SVGIG (reference sequence). The DNA for the CDR3 is TGTGCCTGGGGGACTAGCGGATACAATGAGCAGTTCTTC. Translating it yields CAWGTSGYNEQFF.

A few counts support this clone. The chain employs TRBV28 and TRBJ1-2, with D tentatively TRBD1 (6 bases). Between the trimmed V and J ends, which lost 5 bases and 5 bases, there was a span of 12 bases. CDR1 MDHEN and CDR2 SYDVKM come from the germline V gene. The CDR3 loop spans 13 amino acids. This chain's CDR3 is CASSGQNNYGYTF. The CDR3 nucleotides are TGTGCCAGCAGTGGACAGAACAATTATGGCTACACCTTC.

The rearrangement joins TRBV28 to TRBJ2-4; D possibly corresponds to TRBD2 (6 bases). The V gene lost 6 bases and the J gene lost 5 bases, with 14 bases spanning the gap. Per the germline V gene, CDR1 is MDHEN and CDR2 is SYDVKM. This CDR3 region has 14 residues. Here the CDR3 DNA reads TGTGCCAGCAGCCCTGGGCCGGGAGAAAACATTCAGTACTTC. It encodes CASSPGPGENIQYF.